The T cell receptor (beta chain) described here comes from a study of CD8+ T cells in alopecia areata. Extracted RNA was reverse transcribed into cDNA, the sequencing template. Measured with immunoSEQ multiplex PCR; TCRdb has only the in-frame clones, and not every one. The sample lists some 150,000 clones; 54% were seen once. From germline, CDR1 is MNHEY and CDR2 SVGAGI. The CDR3 is made up of 11 amino acids. V shed 7 bases and J shed 9 bases, with 10 bases lying between them. Treatment: oral pan-JAK inhibitor, 5-10 mg twice daily. V and J are TRBV6-5 and TRBJ2-1, with no clear D. The origin of this receptor is a human donor with alopecia areata. This material consisted of CD8+ T cells sorted from blood, taken at week 4, from a patient treated with tofacitinib. The CDR3 protein is CASTEAGEQFF. CDR3 bases: TGTGCCAGCACCGAAGCCGGTGAGCAGTTCTTC.